These 32 T cell receptor beta chains came from one sample sequenced in a study of T cells in Graves' hyperthyroidism and ophthalmopathy. Authors of the study amplified TCR beta CDR3 regions from RNA transcripts. When the TCR CDR3 underwent first-round RT-PCR, the HTBI primer set was used. TCRdb redid the calling of the multiplex PCR reads with MiXCR, one entry per CDR3 protein. Of hundreds of thousands of distinct CDR3 sequences in the sample, about 15% were seen once. Source material: blood. The origin of the receptors is a woman aged 25-40 years with Graves' hyperthyroidism that later progressed to Graves' ophthalmopathy.

The table lists this clonotype with a few counts. One junction end disagrees with the germline gene, perhaps due to a read error. V and J are TRBV7-7 and TRBJ2-7; TRBD2 matches at 10 bases. The germline gives CDR1 SSHAT, CDR2 FNYEAQ (reference sequence). CDR3 length: 16 amino acids. CDR3 in amino acids: CASSLPGLAVPYEQYF. CDR3 bases: TGTGCTAGCAGCCTACCCGGACTAGCGGTACCTTACGAGCAGTACTTC.

This clonotype was seen many times. The V call is TRBV2, the J call TRBJ1-2; weak D call: TRBD1 (5 bases). V was clipped by 6 bases and J by 4 bases, with 12 bases between them. CDR3 length: 13 residues. Germline CDR1 and CDR2: SNHLY and FYNNEI. This chain's CDR3 is CASSAAGTYGYTF. In nucleotides, the CDR3 is TGTGCCAGCAGCGCAGCCGGGACCTATGGCTACACCTTC.

Ten or more counts support this clonotype. The V call is TRBV7-2, the J call TRBJ1-2, with 8 bases aligning to TRBD1. V trimming: 5 bases; J trimming: 8 bases; junction bases outside the gene matches: 16. The germline CDR1 and CDR2 sequences are SGHTA and FQGNSA. The length of the CDR3 is 16 residues. CDR3 DNA: TGTGCCAGCAGCCCCCGACAGGGGCCGCCCGATTGGGGCTACACCTTC. Amino acids: CASSPRQGPPDWGYTF. Combining the CDR3 with reference TRBV7-2 and TRBJ1-2 gives the whole variable domain GAGVSQSPSNKVTEKGKDVELRCDPISGHTALYWYRQSLGQGLEFLIYFQGNSAPDKSGLPSDRFSAERTGGSVSTLTIQRTQQEDSAVYLCASSPRQGPPDWGYTFGSGTRLTVV.

This clonotype came up many times. V is TRBV28 and J is TRBJ1-1, with a possible D match to TRBD1 (5 bases). Germline CDR1 is MDHEN and CDR2 is SYDVKM. V lost 7 bases to trimming and J lost 3 bases, with 18 bases between them. This CDR3 comprises 15 residues. The CDR3 nucleotides are TGTGCCAGCAACCTTATTGGACAATCCCACACTGAAGCTTTCTTT. It encodes CASNLIGQSHTEAFF. The complete variable domain, with remaining parts taken from reference TRBV28 and TRBJ1-1, reads DVKVTQSSRYLVKRTGEKVFLECVQDMDHENMFWYRQDPGLGLRLIYFSYDVKMKEKGDIPEGYSVSREKKERFSLILESASTNQTSMYLCASNLIGQSHTEAFFGQGTRLTVV.

V gene TRBV12-3 or TRBV12-4 combines with J gene TRBJ1-2, with 9 positions matching TRBD1. Unmatched junction bases numbered 12, after V lost 2 bases and J lost 8 bases. The CDR3 runs to 16 residues. CDR3 protein: CASSLPPGQGLGGYTF. CDR3 DNA: TGTGCCAGCAGTTTACCCCCGGGACAGGGACTGGGAGGCTACACCTTC.

In its sample, this clonotype was seen many times. The genes are TRBV7-2 and TRBJ1-2; 10 bases align to TRBD1. The junction had 3 bases not matched to a gene; V was cut back by 4 bases and J by 7 bases. Germline CDR1 reads SGHTA; CDR2 reads FQGNSA. The CDR3 is 13 amino acids. CDR3 DNA sequence: TGTGCCAGCAGCTCGGGGACAGGGGCTGGCTACACCTTC. Amino acid sequence: CASSSGTGAGYTF.

Ten or more counts support this clonotype. The chain couples TRBV19 to TRBJ1-1; D gene unclear. This CDR3 has 14 amino acids. Trimming removed 5 bases at V and 2 bases at J, with 12 bases between. Germline CDR1 LNHDA, CDR2 SQIVND (reference sequence). As DNA, the CDR3 is TGTGCCAGTAGTCTATCCTCCAGTAACACTGAAGCTTTCTTT. This codes for CASSLSSSNTEAFF. Looking up the rest from reference TRBV19 and TRBJ1-1 gives the full variable domain: DGGITQSPKYLFRKEGQNVTLSCEQNLNHDAMYWYRQDPGQGLRLIYYSQIVNDFQKGDIAEGYSVSREKKESFPLTVTSAQKNPTAFYLCASSLSSSNTEAFFGQGTRLTVV.

This clonotype came up many times. The chain has TRBV11-2 and TRBJ1-1; 8 nucleotides agree with TRBD1. This CDR3 region has 18 residues. CDR1 and CDR2 from the germline V gene are SGHAT and FQNNGV. The trim removed 1 base at V and 4 bases at J, leaving 14 bases unmatched. CDR3 coding DNA: TGTGCCAGCAGCTTAGGGGCTCGGACAGGGTGGACGGCCACTGAAGCTTTCTTT. This translates into CASSLGARTGWTATEAFF. The variable domain in full, completed from reference TRBV11-2 and TRBJ1-1, reads EAGVAQSPRYKIIEKRQSVAFWCNPISGHATLYWYQQILGQGPKLLIQFQNNGVVDDSQLPKDRFSAERLKGVDSTLKIQPAKLEDSAVYLCASSLGARTGWTATEAFFGQGTRLTVV.

This clonotype was found many times. V is TRBV12-3 or TRBV12-4 and J is TRBJ2-4, with TRBD1 matching over 8 bases. The CDR3 is 17 residues long. Trimming at V came to 6 bases and at J to 4 bases, leaving 14 bases not matched to a gene. The CDR3 spells CASSPPDSGQGKNIQYF. The CDR3 nucleotides read TGTGCCAGCAGCCCACCCGATTCTGGACAGGGAAAAAACATTCAGTACTTC.

At least ten counts were recorded for this clonotype. The rearrangement joins TRBV18 to TRBJ1-1; D gene ambiguous. V was trimmed by 6 bases and J by 7 bases, leaving 12 bases between them. This CDR3 spans 12 amino acids. CDR1 and CDR2 from the germline V gene are KGHSH and LQKENI. The CDR3 region has the DNA TGTGCCAGCTCGTGGGCCGCTGATGAAGCTTTCTTT. Translation gives CASSWAADEAFF.

This clonotype has a count of ten or more. The gene calls are TRBV28 and TRBJ2-2, with no clear D. CDR3 length: 12 residues. Between the trimmed V and J ends, which lost 8 bases and 3 bases, there was a span of 7 bases. Per germline, CDR1 MDHEN and CDR2 SYDVKM. In DNA, the CDR3 is TGTGCCAGCCTTGGATACACCGGGGAGCTGTTTTTT. Protein sequence: CASLGYTGELFF.

This clonotype was found a few times. The chain carries TRBV4-1 and TRBJ2-1; no clear D gene. The CDR3 has 12 residues. Germline assignment: CDR1 MGHRA and CDR2 YSYEKL. Trimming removed 3 bases at V and 10 bases at J, with 10 bases between. CDR3 sequence reads: CASSHRLGEQFF. DNA of the CDR3: TGCGCCAGCAGCCACCGATTGGGGGAGCAGTTCTTC.

This clonotype was counted at least ten times. The rearrangement joins TRBV13 to TRBJ2-7; possible D gene TRBD1, 5 bases. V gave up 6 bases and J gave up 1 base, with 13 bases separating them. This CDR3 is 14 amino acids long. The germline V gene encodes CDR1 PRHDT and CDR2 FYEKMQ (reference sequence). The CDR3 DNA is TGTGCCAGCAGGAGAGGCGGACAATCCTACGAGCAGTACTTC. Encoded protein: CASRRGGQSYEQYF.

The chain uses TRBV4-1 and TRBJ2-3; 8 bases are a match to TRBD2. CDR3 length: 15 residues. Germline-derived CDR1 and CDR2 are MGHRA and YSYEKL. Unmatched junction bases numbered 2, after V lost 0 bases and J lost 3 bases. DNA of the CDR3: TGCGCCAGCAGCCAAGATGGCGGGAGGACAGATACGCAGTATTTT. This translates into CASSQDGGRTDTQYF.

This clonotype was recorded many times. The chain is built from TRBV20-1 and TRBJ2-3; D might be TRBD2 (5 bases). Germline CDR1 and CDR2: DFQATT and SNEGSKA (reference sequence). Trimming shortened V by 3 bases and J by 1 base, and 11 bases separated the two germline ends. This CDR3 comprises 14 residues. The CDR3 nucleotides read TGCAGTGCTAGGTGGGAGATCGGCACAGATACGCAGTATTTT. It codes for CSARWEIGTDTQYF.

The J gene is TRBJ2-1, the V gene TRBV3-2. TRBV3-2 is reported as a pseudogene. The CDR3 sequence is 13 residues long. CDR3 protein: CASSQIPPNEQFF. DNA of the CDR3: TGTGCCAGCAGCCAAATCCCGCCCAATGAGCAGTTCTTC.

In this sample, this clonotype turned up many times. The chain combines TRBV7-3 with TRBJ2-1; tentatively, D is TRBD2 (5 bases). The CDR3 runs 16 residues. V lost 5 bases and J lost 2, with 16 bases in between. Germline V gene data show CDR1 as SGHTA and CDR2 as FQGTGA. The CDR3 loop is CASSPSPGLAYNEQFF. CDR3 coding DNA: TGTGCCAGCAGCCCAAGCCCCGGACTTGCCTACAATGAGCAGTTCTTC.

In this sample, this clonotype turned up many times. This chain joins TRBV18 and TRBJ2-7; D is ambiguous. V was cut by 3 bases and J by 3 bases, with 6 bases left in between. Germline CDR1 and CDR2: KGHSH and LQKENI. This CDR3 has 12 residues. CDR3 sequence reads: CASSPTIYEQYF. The CDR3 DNA is TGTGCCAGCTCACCTACTATCTACGAGCAGTACTTC.

This clonotype was observed at least ten times. The J gene is TRBJ2-1, the V gene TRBV12-3 or TRBV12-4; a possible D gene is TRBD1 (5 bases). With 0 bases removed from V and 9 bases from J, the gap between germline ends came to 9 bases. The CDR3 is made up of 13 amino acids. For the CDR3, the DNA is TGTGCCAGCAGTTTAGCCCCTAGGGGTGAGCAGTTCTTC. Amino acid sequence: CASSLAPRGEQFF.

This clonotype turned up a few times. The chain carries TRBV19 and TRBJ1-3; D is possibly TRBD1 (6 bases). Germline-derived CDR1 and CDR2 are LNHDA and SQIVND (reference sequence). Trimming took off 8 bases at V and 7 bases at J, with 21 bases between the two ends. The CDR3 contains 15 residues. DNA of the CDR3: TGTGCCAGTGACAACCCGGGGGCAGCTCGGAACACCATATATTTT. Its translation: CASDNPGAARNTIYF.

At least ten counts were recorded for this clonotype. The V call is TRBV28, the J call TRBJ2-1; no clear D. V lost 2 bases and J lost 1, with 15 bases in between. There are 17 residues in the CDR3. The germline V gene encodes CDR1 MDHEN and CDR2 SYDVKM. The CDR3 loop reads CASSLELHLGSYNEQFF. Written as DNA, the CDR3 is TGTGCCAGCAGTTTAGAGCTTCACCTGGGATCCTACAATGAGCAGTTCTTC. The full variable domain, completed using reference TRBV28 and TRBJ2-1, is DVKVTQSSRYLVKRTGEKVFLECVQDMDHENMFWYRQDPGLGLRLIYFSYDVKMKEKGDIPEGYSVSREKKERFSLILESASTNQTSMYLCASSLELHLGSYNEQFFGPGTRLTVL.

This clonotype has at least ten counts. The chain couples TRBV28 to TRBJ2-1, with 8 bases matching TRBD2. There are 15 residues in the CDR3. Germline CDR1 is MDHEN and CDR2 is SYDVKM. The V gene end was trimmed by 4 bases and the J gene end by 3 bases; junction bases not matched to a gene: 5. CDR3 nucleotide sequence: TGTGCCAGCAGTTCCGGCGGGAGGATCTACAATGAGCAGTTCTTC. This codes for CASSSGGRIYNEQFF.

This clonotype was seen many times. The chain uses TRBV12-3 or TRBV12-4 and TRBJ2-1, with D possibly being TRBD2 (6 bases). The ends were cut back, 0 bases at V and 3 bases at J, with 15 bases in the middle. The length of the CDR3 is 17 residues. The CDR3 here is CASSLARDFLGYNEQFF. CDR3 nucleotides: TGTGCCAGCAGTTTAGCCCGGGACTTTCTGGGCTACAATGAGCAGTTCTTC.

The chain has TRBV7-2 and TRBJ2-2, with 8 bases lining up with TRBD2. From germline, CDR1 is SGHTA and CDR2 FQGNSA. The CDR3 runs to 17 residues. V shed 6 bases, J shed 6 bases, and the junction held 15 bases outside the gene matches. CDR3: CASSPLGGRTQAGELFF. The CDR3, as DNA: TGTGCCAGCAGTCCCCTTGGCGGGAGGACCCAGGCCGGGGAGCTGTTTTTT.

The sample holds many counts of this clonotype. The chain carries TRBV20-1 and TRBJ2-7; tentative D call: TRBD2 (5 bases). Trimming cost V 3 bases and J 0 bases, with 9 bases left between them. The CDR3 has 13 residues. The germline CDR1 and CDR2 sequences are DFQATT and SNEGSKA (reference sequence). CDR3 loop: CSASEGFSYEQYF. The CDR3 bases are TGCAGTGCTAGCGAGGGATTCTCCTACGAGCAGTACTTC.

The chain combines TRBV30 with TRBJ2-1; 8 positions match TRBD2. Looked up from germline, CDR1 is GTSNPN and CDR2 is SVGIG (reference sequence). The V and J ends lost 0 bases and 0 bases, in that order; junction bases with no gene match: 4. The CDR3 runs to 16 residues. The CDR3 DNA reads as TGTGCCTGGAGTGTTGATAGCGGGGCCTCCTACAATGAGCAGTTCTTC. Translation: CAWSVDSGASYNEQFF.

This clonotype appeared many times. The chain couples TRBV30 to TRBJ1-1, with TRBD1 identical over 9 bases. CDR3 length equals 12 residues. The germline CDR1 and CDR2 sequences are GTSNPN and SVGIG (reference sequence). The DNA of the CDR3 is TGTGTCACGGGACAGGGAAACACTGAAGCTTTCTTT. This codes for CVTGQGNTEAFF.

The chain employs TRBV19 and TRBJ2-7; the match to TRBD1 covers 10 bases. The CDR3 covers 13 residues. The germline gives CDR1 LNHDA, CDR2 SQIVND (reference sequence). V lost 7 bases and J lost 4; bases outside the gene matches: 4. The CDR3 is CASKGTGEYEQYF. The CDR3 DNA reads as TGTGCCAGTAAAGGGACAGGGGAGTACGAGCAGTACTTC.

This sequence joins TRBV27 and TRBJ1-5; TRBD1 agrees at 12 bases. Germline CDR1 MNHEY, CDR2 SMNVEV (reference sequence). This CDR3 comprises 18 residues. Germline trimming cut 6 bases from V and 0 bases from J; bases unmatched to any gene: 9. This chain's CDR3 is CASSPTGQGAYSNQPQHF. The CDR3 DNA reads TGTGCCAGCAGCCCTACGGGACAGGGGGCTTATAGCAATCAGCCCCAGCATTTT.

The sample holds a few counts of this clonotype. This sequence joins TRBV19 and TRBJ2-7; 8 positions match TRBD2. CDR1 LNHDA and CDR2 SQIVND come from the germline V gene (reference sequence). After removal of 4 bases from V and 3 bases from J, the junction contained 2 bases not matched to a gene. The CDR3 loop spans 13 amino acids. This CDR3 is CASSTGGDYEQYF. The CDR3 DNA reads TGTGCCAGTAGTACCGGGGGGGACTACGAGCAGTACTTC.

This clonotype came up a few times. V is TRBV4-3 and J is TRBJ2-3, with unresolved D. V was pared by 1 base and J by 4 bases, with 12 bases between. The germline V gene encodes CDR1 LGHNA and CDR2 YSLEER. CDR3 length equals 15 residues. DNA for the CDR3: TGCGCCAGCAGCCAAGCGGGCGGTCGCGCAGATACGCAGTATTTT. Amino acids: CASSQAGGRADTQYF.

Many counts were recorded for this clonotype. The chain joins TRBV27 to TRBJ1-2; 7 nucleotides agree with TRBD1. Germline CDR1 MNHEY, CDR2 SMNVEV (reference sequence). Unmatched junction bases numbered 2, after V lost 4 bases and J lost 6 bases. The length of the CDR3 is 12 residues. The chain's CDR3 is CASSSGTDGYTF. The CDR3 DNA sequence: TGTGCCAGCAGTTCAGGGACAGATGGCTACACCTTC.